These 12 T cell receptor beta chains were sequenced from one sample in a study of blood T cell repertoires in COVID-19 (dated by TCRdb to about 2020). The library came from the immunoSEQ multiplex PCR assay. TCRdb retrieved this table from immuneACCESS and kept in-frame rearrangements only. Not all clones are present; in checked studies, unresolved V genes account for under half, and no reason is known for the remainder. The sample profile shows over 250,000 clones; around 87% of them were found once. The ten largest clones represent about 5.7% of the sample. Sequencing was performed on PBMCs or T cells enriched from blood (not recorded which). The source of these receptors is a woman in her 30s who had recovered from COVID-19.

This clone appeared a single time. The chain's CDR3 is CAWKGSLLYNSPLHF. The DNA of the CDR3 is TGTGCCTGGAAGGGGTCCCTTTTATATAATTCACCCCTCCACTTT. The chain combines TRBV30 with TRBJ1-6; tentative D call: TRBD1 (5 bases). Germline V gives CDR1 GTSNPN, CDR2 SVGIG (reference sequence). V was cut by 4 bases and J by 4 bases, with 14 bases left in between. This CDR3 has 15 amino acids. The whole variable domain, remainder taken from reference TRBV30 and TRBJ1-6, is SQTIHQWPATLVQPVGSPLSLECTVEGTSNPNLYWYRQAAGRGLQLLFYSVGIGQISSEVPQNLSASRPQDRQFILSSKKLLLSDSGFYLCAWKGSLLYNSPLHFGNGTRLTVT.

This clone was seen a few times. The V call is TRBV9, the J call TRBJ1-6; 9 bases fit TRBD1. From germline, CDR1 is SGDLS and CDR2 YYNGEE. Trimming cost V 2 bases and J 10 bases; bases outside gene matches: 10. The CDR3 has 16 amino acids. The CDR3 region is CASSVPRTGVNSPLHF. CDR3 nucleotide sequence: TGTGCCAGCAGCGTCCCCCGGACAGGGGTTAACTCACCCCTCCACTTT.

The V and J genes are TRBV6-5 and TRBJ2-7; D possibly corresponds to TRBD2 (7 bases). The length of the CDR3 is 15 residues. CDR1 is MNHEY, CDR2 SVGAGI, per germline. Trimming shortened V by 6 bases and J by 7 bases, and 22 bases separated the two germline ends. The CDR3 sequence: CASSRTGGQRGEQYF. Written as DNA, the CDR3 is TGTGCCAGCAGCCGGACGGGGGGCCAAAGGGGAGAGCAGTACTTC.

This sequence joins TRBV9 and TRBJ1-1; D perhaps matches TRBD1 (6 bases). V lost 0 bases to trimming and J lost 0 bases, with 6 bases between them. CDR1 and CDR2 (germline): SGDLS, YYNGEE. The CDR3 consists of 14 residues. DNA for the CDR3: TGTGCCAGCAGCGTAGAGGGGGTGAACACTGAAGCTTTCTTT. Protein: CASSVEGVNTEAFF.

The J gene is TRBJ2-5, the V gene TRBV3-1 (or the pseudogene TRBV3-2), with 7 bases matching TRBD1. Trimming removed 3 bases from V and 1 base from J; junction bases left unmatched: 8. The germline CDR1 and CDR2 sequences are LGHDT and YNNKEL (reference sequence). This CDR3 has 16 amino acids. This chain's CDR3 is CASSHTRGQPQETQYF. CDR3 DNA: TGTGCCAGCAGCCATACTCGGGGACAGCCCCAAGAGACCCAGTACTTC.

The chain has TRBV28 and TRBJ2-7; the D gene is possibly TRBD2 (5 bases). The V gene's germline CDR1 is MDHEN and CDR2 SYDVKM. The V and J ends lost 5 bases and 3 bases respectively, with 14 bases between them. CDR3 length equals 14 residues. DNA for the CDR3: TGTGCCAGCAGTCCTTCGGGGTCTTACTACGAGCAGTACTTC. Its protein product is CASSPSGSYYEQYF.

The V gene is TRBV18, the J gene TRBJ1-2, with 9 bases matching TRBD1. This CDR3 is built from 15 residues. Trimming took 8 bases from V and 8 from J; bases not matched to a gene: 15. From germline, CDR1 is KGHSH and CDR2 LQKENI. CDR3 region: CASAPSRDREGGYTF. The CDR3 DNA reads TGTGCCAGCGCGCCCTCCCGGGACAGGGAGGGAGGCTACACCTTC.

This clone was recorded only once. In nucleotides, the CDR3 is TGTGCCAGCAGTCTCCCGAATTCACCCCTCCACTTT. Amino acids: CASSLPNSPLHF. This chain uses TRBV12-3 or TRBV12-4 with TRBJ1-6; D gene unclear. V was cut by 5 bases and J by 7 bases, with 6 bases left in between. The CDR3 extends over 12 amino acids.

V usage is TRBV6-6 and J usage is TRBJ2-7; D may be TRBD2 (5 bases). This CDR3 spans 14 amino acids. Trimming took 9 bases from V and 2 from J, leaving 17 bases between them. Germline V gene sequence: CDR1 MNHNY, CDR2 SVGAGI (reference sequence). In DNA form, the CDR3 reads TGTGCCAGTCGGGGTCGGGGAACCCCCTACGAGCAGTACTTC. It is translated as CASRGRGTPYEQYF.

V is TRBV10-3 and J is TRBJ1-6; TRBD1 matches 9 bases. The CDR3 has 15 amino acids. The V and J ends lost 4 bases and 7 bases, in that order; junction bases with no gene match: 5. Germline V CDR1 and CDR2: ENHRY, SYGVKD. CDR3 nucleotide sequence: TGTGCCATCAGTGGAGACAGGGGGTTAAATTCACCCCTCCACTTT. This translates into CAISGDRGLNSPLHF.

V is TRBV19 and J is TRBJ2-2; 11 nucleotides line up with TRBD2. The CDR3 sequence is 19 residues long. With V trimmed by 4 bases and J by 1 base, 11 bases remained unmatched. Germline V CDR1 and CDR2: LNHDA, SQIVND (reference sequence). The CDR3 region is CASSKGYSGGAWNTGELFF. CDR3 bases: TGTGCCAGTAGTAAAGGGTATAGCGGGGGGGCATGGAACACCGGGGAGCTGTTTTTT.

The sample holds one count of this clone. The V call is TRBV5-6, the J call TRBJ1-5, with 9 positions matching TRBD1. Germline V gives CDR1 SGHDT, CDR2 YYEEEE. V lost 4 bases, J lost 5 bases, and 16 bases stayed unmatched. The length of the CDR3 is 18 residues. CDR3 amino acids: CASSRRSLSGTGYQPQHF. Written as DNA, the CDR3 is TGTGCCAGCAGCCGACGCTCTTTATCCGGGACAGGGTATCAGCCCCAGCATTTT.